A single sample gave rise to the 22 T cell receptor beta chains below, sequenced in a study of T cell responses to AZD1222 COVID-19 vaccine. Produced via immunoSEQ multiplex PCR; TCRdb's table is partial and in-frame only. The sample has 140,000 to 150,000 clones, roughly 86% seen once. The material sequenced was peripheral blood, taken 28 days after the second dose of the MenACWY control vaccine. These receptors were collected from an adult who received the MenACWY meningococcal vaccine as a control.

The chain joins TRBV5-6 to TRBJ1-1; perhaps TRBD1 as D (5 bases). Germline CDR1 reads SGHDT; CDR2 reads YYEEEE. V lost 1 base and J lost 5, with 15 bases in between. CDR3 length: 15 amino acids. CDR3 loop: CASSLLPAGGTEAFF. The CDR3 DNA sequence: TGTGCCAGCAGCTTGTTGCCGGCCGGGGGGACTGAAGCTTTCTTT.

The gene calls are TRBV3-1 (or the pseudogene TRBV3-2) and TRBJ1-3; D call uncertain. CDR1 and CDR2 from the germline V gene are LGHDT and YNNKEL (reference sequence). Trimming removed 3 bases at V and 9 bases at J, with 15 bases between. The CDR3 sequence is 14 residues long. The CDR3 DNA reads as TGTGCCAGCAGCCAGCGAGGTCTCGGAGCCACCATATATTTT. Translating it yields CASSQRGLGATIYF.

In nucleotides, the CDR3 is TGTGCCATCAGTGAGTCGAAGTCGGGATCTGGTTCACCCCTCCACTTT. Its translation: CAISESKSGSGSPLHF. V usage is TRBV10-3 and J usage is TRBJ1-6; D is undetermined. Germline CDR1 reads ENHRY; CDR2 reads SYGVKD. Trimming removed 0 bases at V and 9 bases at J, with 15 bases between. The CDR3 runs 16 residues.

The V call is TRBV7-3, the J call TRBJ1-1; the D gene is possibly TRBD1 (5 bases). The CDR3 length is 13 residues. Germline CDR1 and CDR2: SGHTA and FQGTGA. Trimming left V 3 bases short and J 1 base short, with 6 bases between. This chain's CDR3 is CASSFRANTEAFF. The CDR3 DNA reads TGTGCCAGCAGCTTCAGGGCGAACACTGAAGCTTTCTTT. The variable domain in full, with the rest retrieved from reference TRBV7-3 and TRBJ1-1, is GAGVSQTPSNKVTEKGKYVELRCDPISGHTALYWYRQSLGQGPEFLIYFQGTGAADDSGLPNDRFFAVRPEGSVSTLKIQRTERGDSAVYLCASSFRANTEAFFGQGTRLTVV.

This chain uses TRBV4-2 with TRBJ2-3; D is undetermined. This CDR3 is built from 15 residues. Germline-derived CDR1 and CDR2 are LGHNA and YNFKEQ. V lost 1 base and J lost 2, with 10 bases in between. This CDR3 is CASSQGRTFTDTQYF. The CDR3 DNA reads TGTGCCAGCAGCCAAGGACGAACTTTCACAGATACGCAGTATTTT.

The J gene is TRBJ2-2, the V gene TRBV7-6; the D gene is possibly TRBD2 (5 bases). Germline loops: CDR1 SGHVS, CDR2 FNYEAQ. V was shortened by 5 bases and J by 1 base, with 14 bases between the two germline ends. This CDR3 region has 16 residues. CDR3 in amino acids: CASSPLSGMNTGELFF. For the CDR3, the DNA is TGTGCCAGCAGCCCGTTGAGCGGAATGAACACCGGGGAGCTGTTTTTT.

The chain combines TRBV7-9 with TRBJ1-6; D gene uncertain. V dropped 5 bases and J dropped 8 bases, with 10 bases sitting between them. Germline-derived CDR1 and CDR2 are SEHNR and FQNEAQ (reference sequence). CDR3 length: 13 amino acids. In DNA form, the CDR3 reads TGTGCCAGCAGCCCCAGAGCCCATTCACCCCTCCACTTT. Translated: CASSPRAHSPLHF.

This chain uses TRBV2 with TRBJ1-2, with D unresolved. Germline CDR1 is SNHLY and CDR2 is FYNNEI. This CDR3 comprises 14 residues. Trimming shortened V by 4 bases and J by 1 base, and 10 bases separated the two germline ends. CDR3 region: CASSAEALNYGYTF. CDR3 nucleotides: TGTGCCAGCAGTGCGGAGGCTCTTAACTATGGCTACACCTTC.

The gene calls are TRBV9 and TRBJ1-6; D remains unclear. This CDR3 spans 15 amino acids. Trimming took off 0 bases at V and 6 bases at J, with 10 bases between the two ends. Germline CDR1 is SGDLS and CDR2 is YYNGEE. The CDR3 sequence is CASSVGGSPNSPLHF. CDR3 nucleotides: TGTGCCAGCAGCGTAGGAGGGAGTCCTAATTCACCCCTCCACTTT. Combining the CDR3 with reference TRBV9 and TRBJ1-6 gives the whole variable domain DSGVTQTPKHLITATGQRVTLRCSPRSGDLSVYWYQQSLDQGLQFLIQYYNGEERAKGNILERFSAQQFPDLHSELNLSSLELGDSALYFCASSVGGSPNSPLHFGNGTRLTVT.

In the case of this clone: The sample contains more than one DNA sequence encoding this CDR3. The chain joins TRBV7-9 to TRBJ2-5, with 8 bases identical to TRBD1. This CDR3 has 13 residues. The V segment lost 1 base and the J segment 5 bases; nucleotides outside the gene matches: 0. CDR1 is SEHNR and CDR2 is FQNEAQ in the germline V gene (reference sequence). The CDR3 loop reads CASSLDRGETQYF. The DNA of the CDR3 is TGTGCCAGCAGCTTAGACAGGGGGGAGACCCAGTACTTC. Full variable domain (missing parts from reference TRBV7-9 and TRBJ2-5): DTGVSQNPRHKITKRGQNVTFRCDPISEHNRLYWYRQTLGQGPEFLTYFQNEAQLEKSRLLSDRFSAERPKGSFSTLEIQRTEQGDSAMYLCASSLDRGETQYFGPGTRLLVL.

This chain uses TRBV7-9 with TRBJ2-2, with TRBD1 as a possible D gene (5 bases). The CDR3 is 15 amino acids. CDR1 and CDR2 from the germline V gene are SEHNR and FQNEAQ (reference sequence). Trimming stripped 5 bases from V and 7 bases from J, with 17 bases between. Here the CDR3 DNA reads TGTGCCAGCAGCAACACCAGGGTAAAGGGCGGGGAGCTGTTTTTT. It yields the protein CASSNTRVKGGELFF.

This clone was counted between two and nine times. The chain employs TRBV5-6 and TRBJ2-1; 7 bases match TRBD2. Germline V lookup: CDR1 SGHDT, CDR2 YYEEEE. V dropped 2 bases and J dropped 9; count of bases not matched to a gene: 5. CDR3 length: 13 residues. CDR3 residues: CASSFAGEGEQFF. CDR3 nucleotides: TGTGCCAGCAGCTTCGCGGGAGAAGGTGAGCAGTTCTTC. Combining the CDR3 with reference TRBV5-6 and TRBJ2-1 gives the whole variable domain DAGVTQSPTHLIKTRGQQVTLRCSPKSGHDTVSWYQQALGQGPQFIFQYYEEEERQRGNFPDRFSGHQFPNYSSELNVNALLLGDSALYLCASSFAGEGEQFFGPGTRLTVL.

The V call is TRBV4-1, the J call TRBJ1-1; the match to TRBD1 covers 8 bases. Germline V gene sequence: CDR1 MGHRA, CDR2 YSYEKL. Unmatched junction bases numbered 12, after V lost 3 bases and J lost 3 bases. The CDR3 is made up of 17 amino acids. CDR3 in amino acids: CASSHPRPGQGHTEAFF. The CDR3 coding sequence is TGCGCCAGCAGCCACCCCAGGCCCGGACAGGGCCACACTGAAGCTTTCTTT.

V is TRBV6-5 and J is TRBJ1-5; D unclear. The CDR3 consists of 12 residues. Germline-derived CDR1 and CDR2 are MNHEY and SVGAGI. V was trimmed by 7 bases and J by 5 bases, leaving 9 bases between them. The CDR3 DNA sequence: TGTGCCAGCACACGAGAACATCAGCCCCAGCATTTT. Translated: CASTREHQPQHF.

The chain combines TRBV7-8 with TRBJ2-2; the D is unclear. V was trimmed by 2 bases and J by 1 base, leaving 11 bases between them. The CDR3 length is 16 residues. Germline CDR1 SGHVS, CDR2 FQNEAQ. CDR3 loop: CASSLLGQMNTGELFF. The CDR3 nucleotides read TGTGCCAGCAGCTTATTAGGCCAGATGAACACCGGGGAGCTGTTTTTT.

This clone showed up just a few times. The V call is TRBV28, the J call TRBJ2-7; TRBD2 is a possible D gene (6 bases). CDR1 MDHEN and CDR2 SYDVKM come from the germline V gene. Trimming shortened V by 7 bases and J by 3 bases, and 13 bases separated the two germline ends. The CDR3 loop spans 13 amino acids. This CDR3 reads CASNSGLLYEQYF. The CDR3 nucleotides are TGTGCCAGCAATTCGGGACTCCTCTACGAGCAGTACTTC.

The chain combines TRBV6-2 or TRBV6-3 with TRBJ2-1; 11 nucleotides agree with TRBD2. Losses at the gene ends were 0 bases for V and 7 bases for J; bases not matched to a gene: 5. CDR3 length: 16 residues. In germline, CDR1 is MNHEY, CDR2 SVGEGT. CDR3 nucleotide sequence: TGTGCCAGCAGTTACTCGCCAACTAGCGGGAGAAATGAGCAGTTCTTC. Residues: CASSYSPTSGRNEQFF.

V usage is TRBV7-9 and J usage is TRBJ2-2; 7 bases line up with TRBD1. J was trimmed by 6 bases and V by 5 bases; bases with no gene match: 9. Germline CDR1 and CDR2: SEHNR and FQNEAQ (reference sequence). The CDR3 totals 15 residues. The CDR3 nucleotides are TGTGCCAGCAGCCGATCGACAGGGCTCCCCGGGGAGCTGTTTTTT. Amino acids: CASSRSTGLPGELFF.

The genes are TRBV11-2 and TRBJ1-5, with D hard to call. Germline V lookup: CDR1 SGHAT, CDR2 FQNNGV. Between the trimmed V and J ends, which lost 5 bases and 7 bases, there was a span of 12 bases. The CDR3 is 13 residues long. The CDR3 coding sequence is TGTGCCAGCAGCGAGGGTTACGTCCAGCCCCAGCATTTT. Translated: CASSEGYVQPQHF.

This clone came up a few times. The chain couples TRBV29-1 to TRBJ1-1, with D uncertain. The V gene's germline CDR1 is SQVTM and CDR2 ANQGSEA. The CDR3 is made up of 15 amino acids. Trimming left V 6 bases short and J 0 bases short, with 17 bases between. The CDR3 spells CSVTTRRRMNTEAFF. The CDR3 DNA follows: TGCAGCGTCACAACCCGACGGCGGATGAACACTGAAGCTTTCTTT.

The rearrangement joins TRBV29-1 to TRBJ2-5, with TRBD2 matching over 16 bases. The trim removed 7 bases at V and 0 bases at J, leaving 5 bases unmatched. The CDR3 is 16 residues long. The germline gives CDR1 SQVTM, CDR2 ANQGSEA. CDR3 bases: TGCAGCGCCAAGGGACTAGCGGGAGGGAACCAAGAGACCCAGTACTTC. Residues: CSAKGLAGGNQETQYF.

The count of this clone is one. The chain couples TRBV5-1 to TRBJ2-1; the match to TRBD2 covers 15 bases. Germline assignment: CDR1 SGHRS and CDR2 YFSETQ. The CDR3 covers 18 residues. The J segment lost 5 bases and the V segment lost 5 bases, leaving 11 bases of the junction unmatched. The CDR3 loop reads CASRQGLAGGPLHNEQFF. The CDR3, as DNA: TGCGCCAGCAGACAGGGACTAGCGGGAGGACCGTTACACAATGAGCAGTTCTTC. The variable domain in full, with the rest retrieved from reference TRBV5-1 and TRBJ2-1, is KAGVTQTPRYLIKTRGQQVTLSCSPISGHRSVSWYQQTPGQGLQFLFEYFSETQRNKGNFPGRFSGRQFSNSRSEMNVSTLELGDSALYLCASRQGLAGGPLHNEQFFGPGTRLTVL.